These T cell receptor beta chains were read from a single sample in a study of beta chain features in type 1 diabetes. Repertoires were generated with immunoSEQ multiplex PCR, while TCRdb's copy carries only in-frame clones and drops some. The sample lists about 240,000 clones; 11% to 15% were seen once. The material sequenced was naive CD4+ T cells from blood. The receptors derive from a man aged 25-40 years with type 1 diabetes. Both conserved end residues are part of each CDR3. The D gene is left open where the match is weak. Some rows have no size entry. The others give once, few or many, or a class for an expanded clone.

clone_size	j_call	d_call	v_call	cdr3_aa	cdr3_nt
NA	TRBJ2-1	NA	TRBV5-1	CASSLVTSSNEQFF	TGCGCCAGCAGCTTGGTAACTAGTTCCAATGAGCAGTTCTTC
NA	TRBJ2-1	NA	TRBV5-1	CASSSDGQGSYNEQFF	TGCGCCAGCAGCTCCGACGGCCAGGGTAGCTACAATGAGCAGTTCTTC
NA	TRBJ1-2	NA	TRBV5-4	CASSPNGGGYGYTF	TGTGCCAGCAGCCCGAATGGGGGAGGCTATGGCTACACCTTC
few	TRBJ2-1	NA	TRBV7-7	CASSRGTNNEQFF	TGTGCTAGCAGCAGAGGAACTAACAATGAGCAGTTCTTC
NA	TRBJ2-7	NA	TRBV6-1	CASSVRSDSYEQYF	TGTGCCAGCAGTGTCAGGTCCGACTCCTACGAGCAGTACTTC
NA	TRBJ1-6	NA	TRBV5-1	CASSLAGPRYNSPLHF	TGCGCCAGCAGCTTGGCCGGCCCGAGGTATAATTCACCCCTCCACTTT
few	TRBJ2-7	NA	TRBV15	CATRSERGLGRGPPYEQYF	TGTGCCACCAGGTCGGAAAGGGGCCTTGGGCGGGGGCCACCTTACGAGCAGTACTTC
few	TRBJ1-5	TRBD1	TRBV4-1	CASSRGQDRQPQHF	TGCGCCAGCAGCCGAGGACAGGATCGACAGCCCCAGCATTTT
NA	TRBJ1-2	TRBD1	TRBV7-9	CASRSDRSGYTF	TGTGCCAGCAGGTCGGACAGGTCTGGCTACACCTTC
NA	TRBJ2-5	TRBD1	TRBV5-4	CASSPPAGGETQYF	TGTGCCAGCAGCCCCCCGGCAGGGGGAGAGACCCAGTACTTC
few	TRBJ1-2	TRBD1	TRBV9	CASSVAGGYGYTF	TGTGCCAGCAGCGTAGCAGGGGGTTATGGCTACACCTTC
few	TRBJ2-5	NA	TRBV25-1	CASSEYTARETQYF	TGTGCCAGCAGTGAATACACAGCCAGGGAGACCCAGTACTTC
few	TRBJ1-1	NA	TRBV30	CAWSVQGLEAFF	TGTGCCTGGAGTGTACAGGGTCTTGAAGCTTTCTTT
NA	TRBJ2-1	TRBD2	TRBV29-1	CSVDSLAGGPLRHEQFF	TGCAGCGTTGACAGCCTAGCGGGGGGGCCTCTTAGGCATGAGCAGTTCTTC
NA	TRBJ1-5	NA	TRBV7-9	CASSLGSGDGYNQAQHF	TGTGCCAGCAGCTTAGGGTCGGGGGACGGTTACAATCAAGCCCAGCATTTT
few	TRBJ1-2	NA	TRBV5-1	CASSLATGSVGYTF	TGCGCCAGCAGCTTGGCTACAGGCAGTGTTGGCTACACCTTC
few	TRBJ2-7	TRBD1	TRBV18	CASSDGTDYEQYF	TGTGCCAGCTCAGATGGGACAGACTACGAGCAGTACTTC
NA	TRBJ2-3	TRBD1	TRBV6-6	CASRPDREGTDTQYF	TGTGCCAGCAGGCCCGACAGGGAAGGCACAGATACGCAGTATTTT
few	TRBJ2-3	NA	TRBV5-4	CASSLGRGDTQYF	TGTGCCAGCAGCTTGGGCAGGGGAGATACGCAGTATTTT
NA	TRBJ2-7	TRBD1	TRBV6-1	CASSYAGTASYEQYF	TGTGCCAGCAGCTACGCCGGGACAGCTTCCTACGAGCAGTACTTC
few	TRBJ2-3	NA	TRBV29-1	CSAGPGTLGVTDTQYF	TGCAGCGCCGGGCCCGGGACTCTAGGGGTCACAGATACGCAGTATTTT
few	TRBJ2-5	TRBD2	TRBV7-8	CASSGEGGETQYF	TGTGCCAGCAGCGGGGAGGGCGGTGAGACCCAGTACTTC
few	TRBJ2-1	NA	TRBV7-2	CASSLGANYNEQFF	TGTGCCAGCAGCTTAGGAGCAAACTACAATGAGCAGTTCTTC
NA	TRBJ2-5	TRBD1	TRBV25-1	CASSEYKGAETQYF	TGTGCCAGCAGTGAATATAAGGGGGCAGAGACCCAGTACTTC
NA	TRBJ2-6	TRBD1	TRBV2	CASRKQGAGANVLTF	TGTGCCAGCAGGAAACAGGGGGCTGGGGCCAACGTCCTGACTTTC
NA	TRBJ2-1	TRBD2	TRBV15	CATSRGSSGRGNEQFF	TGTGCCACCAGCAGAGGTTCTAGCGGCCGGGGGAATGAGCAGTTCTTC
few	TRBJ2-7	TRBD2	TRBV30	CAWSGRITYEQYF	TGTGCCTGGAGCGGGAGGATCACCTACGAGCAGTACTTC
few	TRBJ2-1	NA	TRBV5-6	CASSQRGQGLYNEQFF	TGTGCCAGCAGCCAACGGGGACAAGGGCTTTACAATGAGCAGTTCTTC
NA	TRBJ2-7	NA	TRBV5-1	CASSLEGSNEQYF	TGCGCCAGCAGCTTGGAGGGGTCCAACGAGCAGTACTTC
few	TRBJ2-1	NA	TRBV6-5	CAARGSSYNEQFF	TGTGCGGCGAGGGGGAGCTCCTACAATGAGCAGTTCTTC
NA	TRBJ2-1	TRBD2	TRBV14	CASSPGKRGGAADEQFF	TGTGCCAGCAGCCCCGGGAAACGGGGGGGGGCAGCCGATGAGCAGTTCTTC
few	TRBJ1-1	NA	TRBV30	CAWSGGNTEAFF	TGTGCCTGGAGTGGAGGGAACACTGAAGCTTTCTTT
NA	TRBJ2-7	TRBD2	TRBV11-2	CASSLGLAGSYEQYF	TGTGCCAGCAGCTTAGGACTAGCGGGGTCCTACGAGCAGTACTTC
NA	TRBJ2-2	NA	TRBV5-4	CASSLATVSEAGELFF	TGTGCCAGCAGCTTGGCCACCGTTAGCGAGGCCGGGGAGCTGTTTTTT
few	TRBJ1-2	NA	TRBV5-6	CASSLGAGNINNYGYTF	TGTGCCAGCAGCTTGGGGGCAGGAAACATTAATAACTATGGCTACACCTTC
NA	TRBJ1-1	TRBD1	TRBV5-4	CASSTIQGDTEAFF	TGTGCCAGCAGCACGATCCAGGGGGACACTGAAGCTTTCTTT
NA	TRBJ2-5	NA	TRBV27	CASSLDGDKEETQYF	TGTGCCAGCAGTTTGGACGGGGACAAGGAAGAGACCCAGTACTTC
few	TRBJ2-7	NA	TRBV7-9	CASSPRGSSYEQYF	TGTGCCAGCAGCCCCCGAGGAAGTTCCTACGAGCAGTACTTC
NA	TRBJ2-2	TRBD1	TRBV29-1	CSVTRTGVTGELFF	TGCAGCGTGACTCGGACAGGGGTCACCGGGGAGCTGTTTTTT
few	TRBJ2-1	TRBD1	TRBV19	CASSPGTGVNEQFF	TGTGCCAGTAGTCCCGGGACAGGGGTCAATGAGCAGTTCTTC
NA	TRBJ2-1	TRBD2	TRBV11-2	CASSPVAGGFSYNEQFF	TGTGCCAGCAGCCCGGTAGCGGGGGGATTCTCCTACAATGAGCAGTTCTTC
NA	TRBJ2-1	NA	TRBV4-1	CASSQDAASVRGSYNEQFF	TGCGCCAGCAGCCAAGATGCGGCTAGCGTAAGGGGCTCCTACAATGAGCAGTTCTTC
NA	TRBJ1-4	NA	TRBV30	CAWEGSGLGEKLFF	TGTGCCTGGGAGGGAAGCGGACTTGGAGAAAAACTGTTTTTT
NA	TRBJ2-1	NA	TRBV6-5	CASSYSDTRSYNEQFF	TGTGCCAGCAGTTACTCGGACACAAGATCCTACAATGAGCAGTTCTTC
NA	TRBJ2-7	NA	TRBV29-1	CSGSDYPLYEQYF	TGCAGCGGGAGTGACTATCCTCTCTACGAGCAGTACTTC
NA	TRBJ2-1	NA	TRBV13	CASSFGGSYNEQFF	TGTGCCAGCAGCTTTGGAGGGTCTTACAATGAGCAGTTCTTC
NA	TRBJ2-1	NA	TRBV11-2	CASSLGRGRARLYNEQFF	TGTGCCAGCAGCTTAGGCCGAGGGAGAGCGCGTCTTTACAATGAGCAGTTCTTC
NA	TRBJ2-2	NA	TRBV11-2	CASSFRPQAGELFF	TGTGCCAGCAGCTTCCGTCCTCAGGCCGGGGAGCTGTTTTTT
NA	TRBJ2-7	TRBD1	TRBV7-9	CASSLVSGQGSYEQYF	TGTGCCAGCAGCTTAGTATCAGGACAGGGCTCCTACGAGCAGTACTTC
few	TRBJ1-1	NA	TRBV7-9	CASSSYTEAFF	TGTGCCAGCAGCTCGTACACTGAAGCTTTCTTT
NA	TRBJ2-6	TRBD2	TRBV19	CASTAASGRGSGANVLTF	TGTGCCAGTACCGCCGCTAGCGGGAGAGGCTCTGGGGCCAACGTCCTGACTTTC
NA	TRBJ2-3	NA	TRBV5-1	CASSQGDSRAPDTQYF	TGCGCCAGCAGCCAAGGGGACTCGAGGGCCCCCGATACGCAGTATTTT
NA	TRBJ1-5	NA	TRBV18	CASSPEQGNQPQHF	TGTGCCAGCTCACCAGAACAGGGCAATCAGCCCCAGCATTTT